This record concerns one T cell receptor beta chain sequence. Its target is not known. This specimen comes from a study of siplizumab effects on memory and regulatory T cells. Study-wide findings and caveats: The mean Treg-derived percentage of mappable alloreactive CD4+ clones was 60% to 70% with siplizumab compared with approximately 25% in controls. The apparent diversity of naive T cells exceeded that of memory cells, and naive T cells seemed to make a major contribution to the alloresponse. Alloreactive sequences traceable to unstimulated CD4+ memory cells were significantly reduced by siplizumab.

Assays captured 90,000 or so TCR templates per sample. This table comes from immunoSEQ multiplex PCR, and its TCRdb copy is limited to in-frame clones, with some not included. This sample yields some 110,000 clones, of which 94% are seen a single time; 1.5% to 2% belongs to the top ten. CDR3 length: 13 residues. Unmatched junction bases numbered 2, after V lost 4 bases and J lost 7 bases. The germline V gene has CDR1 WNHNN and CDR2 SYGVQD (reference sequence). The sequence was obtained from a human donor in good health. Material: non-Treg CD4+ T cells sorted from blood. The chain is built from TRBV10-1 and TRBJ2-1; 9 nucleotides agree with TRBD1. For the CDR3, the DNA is TGCGCCAGCAGTGTGACAGGGGGAAATGAGCAGTTCTTC. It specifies CASSVTGGNEQFF.